This TCR beta chain is from a study of cytomegalovirus exposure and HLA in healthy donors. Whole-study findings and limits: Some highly shared sequence variants likely arose as a pipeline artifact. It was reportedly the case that the classifier diagnosed cytomegalovirus status with high specificity and sensitivity.

PCR was performed using 60 Vbeta and 13 Jbeta primers. Sequenced by immunoSEQ multiplex PCR; TCRdb stores in-frame clones only, minus some. Here the sample spans 100,000 to 150,000 clones, around 73% being singletons. The V gene end was trimmed by 2 bases and the J gene end by 4 bases; junction bases not matched to a gene: 5. Germline CDR1 reads MNHEY; CDR2 reads SMNVEV (reference sequence). This CDR3 is 15 amino acids long. About this clone itself: The antigen is unknown.

Sequences were obtained from PBMCs. The sequence derives from a female donor in good health and CMV-seronegative. V usage is TRBV27 and J usage is TRBJ2-3, with 8 bases identical to TRBD1. CDR3 loop: CASSLNQGAPDTQYF. CDR3 bases: TGTGCCAGCAGTTTAAATCAGGGGGCCCCAGATACGCAGTATTTT.